The 25 T cell receptor beta chains below were found in one sample sequenced in a study of brain T cells in children with intractable seizures. Data came from immunoSEQ multiplex PCR; TCRdb stores just in-frame clones and leaves some out. The table includes around 44,000 clones, 75% to 95% detected once. This specimen was peripheral blood, taken at surgery. The origin of the receptors is a girl aged 2 to 9 with tuberous sclerosis and intractable seizures.

The chain has TRBV9 and TRBJ2-1; 11 nucleotides match TRBD2. Looked up from germline, CDR1 is SGDLS and CDR2 is YYNGEE. CDR3 length equals 17 residues. The ends lost 4 bases at V and 0 bases at J; junction bases unmatched: 6. This CDR3 is CASSTTSGVSSYNEQFF. The DNA of the CDR3 is TGTGCCAGCAGCACGACTAGCGGGGTAAGCTCCTACAATGAGCAGTTCTTC.

V gene TRBV3-1 (or the pseudogene TRBV3-2) combines with J gene TRBJ1-3; TRBD1 aligns across 11 bases. Germline CDR1 reads LGHDT; CDR2 reads YNNKEL (reference sequence). The CDR3 sequence is 16 residues long. V lost 6 bases and J lost 3; bases outside the gene matches: 7. CDR3 sequence reads: CASSSGQGAGGNTIYF. The CDR3 DNA follows: TGTGCCAGCAGTTCCGGACAGGGGGCTGGTGGAAACACCATATATTTT.

In this sample, this clone turned up once. V and J are TRBV6-5 and TRBJ2-1; TRBD1 matches at 8 bases. This CDR3 has 12 residues. The junction had 0 bases not matched to a gene; V was cut back by 6 bases and J by 5 bases. The germline V gene encodes CDR1 MNHEY and CDR2 SVGAGI. The CDR3 DNA reads TGTGCCAGCAGGACAGGGGACAATGAGCAGTTCTTC. Its protein is CASRTGDNEQFF.

This clone was detected once. This CDR3 is CASSSRTGTGTYNEQFF. The CDR3, as DNA: TGTGCCAGCAGCTCAAGGACCGGGACAGGGACCTACAATGAGCAGTTCTTC. The chain has TRBV11-2 and TRBJ2-1; 9 positions match TRBD1. There are 17 residues in the CDR3. Germline CDR1 SGHAT, CDR2 FQNNGV. V lost 4 bases and J lost 2; bases outside the gene matches: 9.

The genes are TRBV19 and TRBJ2-1; D is perhaps TRBD1 or TRBD2 (5 bases each). The germline V gene has CDR1 LNHDA and CDR2 SQIVND (reference sequence). The CDR3 covers 13 residues. Trimming cost V 5 bases and J 5 bases, with 10 bases left between them. CDR3 loop: CASSLGTHNEQFF. Here the CDR3 DNA reads TGTGCCAGTAGTTTAGGGACCCACAATGAGCAGTTCTTC. Variable domain in full (rest from reference TRBV19 and TRBJ2-1): DGGITQSPKYLFRKEGQNVTLSCEQNLNHDAMYWYRQDPGQGLRLIYYSQIVNDFQKGDIAEGYSVSREKKESFPLTVTSAQKNPTAFYLCASSLGTHNEQFFGPGTRLTVL.

J is TRBJ2-3 and V is TRBV5-4; maybe TRBD2 (5 bases). This CDR3 comprises 14 residues. The V end lost 3 bases, the J end lost 0 bases, and 8 bases lay between the germline ends. Germline-derived CDR1 and CDR2 are SGHNT and YYREEE (reference sequence). For the CDR3, the DNA is TGTGCCAGCAGCTCAAGGACTAGCACAGATACGCAGTATTTT. This encodes CASSSRTSTDTQYF.

The chain employs TRBV12-3 or TRBV12-4 and TRBJ2-6, with D unresolved. V lost 8 bases, J lost 0 bases, and 5 bases lay in between. The length of the CDR3 is 13 residues. The CDR3: CASQFSGANVLTF. DNA for the CDR3: TGTGCCAGCCAGTTCTCTGGGGCCAACGTCCTGACTTTC.

The rearrangement joins TRBV6-5 to TRBJ2-1; D gene unclear. In germline, CDR1 is MNHEY, CDR2 SVGAGI. This CDR3 contains 12 residues. Between the trimmed V and J ends, which lost 7 bases and 6 bases, there was a span of 10 bases. CDR3 sequence reads: CASTSHRNEQFF. In DNA, the CDR3 is TGTGCCAGCACCTCGCACCGCAATGAGCAGTTCTTC.

This clone was observed once. One junction end does not reproduce the germline sequence, and a read error may be involved. The chain links TRBV6-2 or TRBV6-3 to TRBJ1-5, with D unresolved. There are 15 residues in the CDR3. Germline CDR1 and CDR2: MNHEY and SVGEGT. The CDR3 sequence is CASGYGTDSNQPQHF. CDR3 DNA sequence: TGTGCCAGCGGTTACGGCACAGATAGCAATCAGCCCCAGCATTTT.

The chain links TRBV18 to TRBJ1-2; TRBD1 agrees at 7 bases. The CDR3 totals 14 residues. Germline CDR1 and CDR2: KGHSH and LQKENI. V gave up 4 bases and J gave up 8 bases; unmatched junction bases: 10. Here the CDR3 DNA reads TGTGCCAGCTCACTCACAGGGGAGAGAGGAGGCTACACCTTC. Residues: CASSLTGERGGYTF.

The chain carries TRBV12-3 or TRBV12-4 and TRBJ2-5, with 7 bases aligning to TRBD2. The CDR3 runs to 12 residues. With V trimmed by 5 bases and J by 6 bases, 3 bases remained unmatched. The CDR3 reads CASSAGTKTQYF. As DNA, the CDR3 is TGTGCCAGCAGTGCCGGGACTAAGACCCAGTACTTC.

The chain joins TRBV2 to TRBJ2-3, with 7 bases identical to TRBD2. Trimming took 5 bases from V and 2 from J; bases not matched to a gene: 19. The CDR3 extends over 19 amino acids. Germline CDR1 is SNHLY and CDR2 is FYNNEI. This chain's CDR3 is CASSSNLEPAGDFTDTQYF. As DNA, the CDR3 is TGTGCCAGCAGTTCTAATCTAGAGCCGGCGGGGGACTTCACAGATACGCAGTATTTT.

The genes are TRBV9 and TRBJ1-1; D not certain. Between the trimmed V and J ends, which lost 3 bases and 1 base, there was a span of 7 bases. Germline lookup yields CDR1 SGDLS and CDR2 YYNGEE. There are 13 residues in the CDR3. Here the CDR3 reads CASSGRRNTEAFF. CDR3 sequence (DNA): TGTGCCAGCAGCGGAAGGAGGAACACTGAAGCTTTCTTT.

The V call is TRBV9, the J call TRBJ1-2, with TRBD1 as a possible D gene (5 bases). The CDR3 has 14 amino acids. V lost 1 base, J lost 8 bases, and 15 bases lay in between. Germline V gene sequence: CDR1 SGDLS, CDR2 YYNGEE. The CDR3 nucleotides are TGTGCCAGCAGCGTAAGCAGGGAGGATGGCGGCTACACCTTC. This sequence encodes CASSVSREDGGYTF.

The rearrangement links TRBV6-1 to TRBJ2-7, with a tentative D call TRBD1 (6 bases). V lost 3 bases and J lost 0, with 15 bases in between. The CDR3 is 16 amino acids. Germline CDR1 is MNHNS and CDR2 is SASEGT. CDR3 residues: CASSDTGTPRSYEQYF. CDR3 coding DNA: TGTGCCAGCAGTGATACAGGGACCCCTCGCTCCTACGAGCAGTACTTC.

The genes are TRBV28 and TRBJ2-2; possible D gene TRBD1, 5 bases. V lost 6 bases and J lost 1, with 12 bases in between. This CDR3 has 15 amino acids. Germline lookup yields CDR1 MDHEN and CDR2 SYDVKM. The CDR3 region has the DNA TGTGCCAGCAGACGTAGGACACGGAACACCGGGGAGCTGTTTTTT. The encoded protein is CASRRRTRNTGELFF.

V and J are TRBV9 and TRBJ1-3; D is possibly TRBD1 (5 bases). This CDR3 is 16 amino acids long. CDR1 is SGDLS and CDR2 is YYNGEE in the germline V gene. V lost 2 bases and J 0 bases, leaving 12 bases between the germline ends. DNA of the CDR3: TGTGCCAGCAGCGTTAGACAGACCTTCTCTGGAAACACCATATATTTT. Encoded protein: CASSVRQTFSGNTIYF.

The genes are TRBV3-1 (or the pseudogene TRBV3-2) and TRBJ1-4; D remains ambiguous. Trimming removed 1 base at V and 5 bases at J, with 8 bases between. The CDR3 length is 14 residues. Germline V lookup: CDR1 LGHDT, CDR2 YNNKEL (reference sequence). The CDR3 loop reads CASSQAGLNEKLFF. CDR3 sequence (DNA): TGTGCCAGCAGCCAAGCGGGGTTGAATGAAAAACTGTTTTTT.

The rearrangement links TRBV30 to TRBJ1-4; no clear D. V was trimmed by 0 bases and J by 8 bases, leaving 7 bases between them. The CDR3 has 12 residues. CDR1 GTSNPN and CDR2 SVGIG come from the germline V gene (reference sequence). CDR3 in amino acids: CAWSVFPEKLFF. CDR3 nucleotide sequence: TGTGCCTGGAGTGTTTTCCCAGAAAAACTGTTTTTT. Filled out from reference TRBV30 and TRBJ1-4, the complete variable domain reads SQTIHQWPATLVQPVGSPLSLECTVEGTSNPNLYWYRQAAGRGLQLLFYSVGIGQISSEVPQNLSASRPQDRQFILSSKKLLLSDSGFYLCAWSVFPEKLFFGSGTQLSVL.

By proportion, this clone is medium-sized. The chain is built from TRBV9 and TRBJ1-4; unclear D gene. The ends were cut back, 0 bases at V and 0 bases at J, with 15 bases in the middle. The germline CDR1 and CDR2 sequences are SGDLS and YYNGEE. The CDR3 spans 18 residues. The CDR3 loop is CASSVDPVRDPTNEKLFF. The DNA of the CDR3 is TGTGCCAGCAGCGTAGATCCCGTTAGAGATCCAACTAATGAAAAACTGTTTTTT. Full variable domain (outside the CDR3, taken from reference TRBV9 and TRBJ1-4): DSGVTQTPKHLITATGQRVTLRCSPRSGDLSVYWYQQSLDQGLQFLIQYYNGEERAKGNILERFSAQQFPDLHSELNLSSLELGDSALYFCASSVDPVRDPTNEKLFFGSGTQLSVL.

The V gene is TRBV28, the J gene TRBJ1-1; TRBD1 aligns across 7 bases. The CDR3 contains 15 residues. Germline CDR1 and CDR2: MDHEN and SYDVKM. Unmatched junction bases numbered 9, after V lost 4 bases and J lost 4 bases. The CDR3: CASSSTGEGGTEAFF. The CDR3 nucleotides read TGTGCCAGCAGTTCTACAGGGGAAGGCGGCACTGAAGCTTTCTTT.

This chain connects TRBV6-6 to TRBJ2-2; D not certain. This CDR3 comprises 16 residues. V lost 7 bases to trimming and J lost 1 base, with 16 bases between them. Germline loops: CDR1 MNHNY, CDR2 SVGAGI (reference sequence). CDR3 DNA sequence: TGTGCCAGCATTAGCTCCCGAACAGTGAACACCGGGGAGCTGTTTTTT. Translated, it gives CASISSRTVNTGELFF.

The chain has TRBV18 and TRBJ2-7, with 7 bases identical to TRBD1. There are 13 residues in the CDR3. The junction had 5 bases not matched to a gene; V was cut back by 6 bases and J by 3 bases. Germline lookup yields CDR1 KGHSH and CDR2 LQKENI. CDR3 in DNA: TGTGCCAGCTCTCCTACAGGGGTCTACGAGCAGTACGTC. Translated, it gives CASSPTGVYEQYV.

J is TRBJ1-2 and V is TRBV2, with D unclear. V gave up 0 bases and J gave up 3 bases, with 5 bases separating them. Per germline, CDR1 SNHLY and CDR2 FYNNEI. The length of the CDR3 is 13 residues. The CDR3 sequence is CASSEASHYGYTF. CDR3 sequence (DNA): TGTGCCAGCAGTGAAGCCTCCCACTATGGCTACACCTTC.

The chain recombines TRBV29-1 with TRBJ1-1, with D uncertain. V gave up 2 bases and J gave up 9 bases, with 16 bases separating them. The CDR3 consists of 13 residues. Germline assignment: CDR1 SQVTM and CDR2 ANQGSEA. In DNA form, the CDR3 reads TGCAGCGTTGAATCCCCGACGGGTTCTAAAGCTTTCTTT. Residues: CSVESPTGSKAFF.